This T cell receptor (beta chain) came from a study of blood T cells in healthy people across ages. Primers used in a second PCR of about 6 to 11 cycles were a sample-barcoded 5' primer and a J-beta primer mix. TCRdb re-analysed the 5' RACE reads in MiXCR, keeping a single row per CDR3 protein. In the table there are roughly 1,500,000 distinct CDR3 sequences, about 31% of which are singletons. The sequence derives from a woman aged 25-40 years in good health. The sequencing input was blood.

This chain's CDR3 is CASSLWGPGELFF. CDR3 sequence (DNA): TGTGCCAGCAGCTTGTGGGGTCCCGGGGAGCTGTTTTTT. The rearrangement links TRBV5-4 to TRBJ2-2; no reliable D call. The germline gives CDR1 SGHNT, CDR2 YYREEE (reference sequence). The CDR3 is 13 amino acids. The V gene lost 1 base and the J gene lost 6 bases, with 7 bases spanning the gap.